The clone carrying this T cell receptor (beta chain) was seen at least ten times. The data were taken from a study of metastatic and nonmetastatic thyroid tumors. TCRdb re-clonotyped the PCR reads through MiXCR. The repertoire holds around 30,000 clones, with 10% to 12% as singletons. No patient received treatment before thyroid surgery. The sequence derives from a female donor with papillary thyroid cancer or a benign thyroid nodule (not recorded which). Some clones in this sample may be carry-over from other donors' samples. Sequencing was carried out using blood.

The CDR3 DNA reads as TGTGCCAGCAGTCTCCTTCCGGGAAGACAGCCCCAGCATTTT. Translation: CASSLLPGRQPQHF. The J gene is TRBJ1-5, the V gene TRBV27, with D hard to call. The CDR3 consists of 14 residues. Trimming took 5 bases from V and 7 from J, leaving 15 bases between them. CDR1 and CDR2 (germline): MNHEY, SMNVEV (reference sequence).